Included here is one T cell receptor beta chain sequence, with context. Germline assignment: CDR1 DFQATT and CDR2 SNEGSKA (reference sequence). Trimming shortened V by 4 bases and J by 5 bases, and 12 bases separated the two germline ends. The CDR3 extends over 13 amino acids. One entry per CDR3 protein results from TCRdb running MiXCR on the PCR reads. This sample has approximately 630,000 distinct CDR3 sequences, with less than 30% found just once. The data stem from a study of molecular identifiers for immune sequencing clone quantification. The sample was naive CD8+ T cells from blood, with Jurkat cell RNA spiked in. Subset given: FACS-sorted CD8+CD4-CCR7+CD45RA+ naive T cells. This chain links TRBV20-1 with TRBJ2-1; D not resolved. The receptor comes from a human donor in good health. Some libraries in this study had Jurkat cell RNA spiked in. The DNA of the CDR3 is TGCAGTGCTAAGGACGAGTGGGACAATGAGCAGTTCTTC. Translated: CSAKDEWDNEQFF.